The 16 T cell receptor beta chains below were found in one sample sequenced in a study of shared clonotypes between healthy human individuals. Sequencing was performed with immunoSEQ multiplex PCR; in TCRdb, only in-frame clones are kept and a portion is missing. The table has some 2 million clones, 90% to 95% seen once. The sequenced material came from naive CD4+ T cells sorted from blood. Subset indicated: CD45RA+ positively selected. These receptors came from a man between 18 and 35 years old in good health.

This clone was observed a few times. The same CDR3 arises from other DNA sequences in this sample as well. The V and J genes are TRBV10-3 and TRBJ1-3; D remains ambiguous. The germline V and J ends were trimmed by 6 bases and 0 bases, with 0 bases remaining between them. CDR3 length: 11 residues. Germline V gene data show CDR1 as ENHRY and CDR2 as SYGVKD. CDR3 coding DNA: TGTGCCATCAGCTCTGGAAACACCATATATTTT. Translation: CAISSGNTIYF.

In DNA, the CDR3 is TGTGCCAGTAGTGCCTACTCCGGGACAGGGAAGAGTGATGGCTACACCTTC. Protein: CASSAYSGTGKSDGYTF. The chain combines TRBV19 with TRBJ1-2; 9 positions agree with TRBD1. This CDR3 spans 17 amino acids. The V gene's germline CDR1 is LNHDA and CDR2 SQIVND (reference sequence). V lost 5 bases to trimming and J lost 6 bases; unmatched junction nucleotides: 16.

CDR3 sequence reads: CASSPLNEQYF. The CDR3 DNA sequence: TGTGCCAGCAGCCCCCTGAACGAGCAGTACTTC. The chain combines TRBV7-8 with TRBJ2-7, with D uncertain. Germline V gives CDR1 SGHVS, CDR2 FQNEAQ. Deletions cut 5 bases from V and 5 bases from J, with 7 bases between. The CDR3 length is 11 residues.

This sequence joins TRBV9 and TRBJ2-7; no reliable D call. CDR1 SGDLS and CDR2 YYNGEE come from the germline V gene. Trimming removed 4 bases from V and 6 bases from J, with 17 bases in between. The length of the CDR3 is 14 residues. The CDR3 loop reads CASSPSQFPSEQYF. Here the CDR3 DNA reads TGTGCCAGCAGCCCCAGCCAGTTCCCCTCCGAGCAGTACTTC. Supplemented by reference TRBV9 and TRBJ2-7, the full variable domain reads DSGVTQTPKHLITATGQRVTLRCSPRSGDLSVYWYQQSLDQGLQFLIQYYNGEERAKGNILERFSAQQFPDLHSELNLSSLELGDSALYFCASSPSQFPSEQYFGPGTRLTVT.

This chain links TRBV5-4 with TRBJ2-2; TRBD1 matches at 10 bases. This CDR3 is 16 amino acids long. J gave up 0 bases and V 4 bases, and 3 bases lay outside the gene matches. Looked up from germline, CDR1 is SGHNT and CDR2 is YYREEE (reference sequence). The CDR3, as DNA: TGTGCCAGCAGCCAAGGACAGGGGGCGAACACCGGGGAGCTGTTTTTT. Its protein is CASSQGQGANTGELFF.

The chain has TRBV5-1 and TRBJ2-1; no firm D call. The V end was cut by 4 bases, the J end by 3 bases, with 8 bases between. CDR1 is SGHRS and CDR2 is YFSETQ in the germline V gene. This CDR3 spans 13 amino acids. This chain's CDR3 is CASSRESYNEQFF. Here the CDR3 DNA reads TGCGCCAGCAGCCGAGAAAGCTACAATGAGCAGTTCTTC. Full variable domain (missing parts from reference TRBV5-1 and TRBJ2-1): KAGVTQTPRYLIKTRGQQVTLSCSPISGHRSVSWYQQTPGQGLQFLFEYFSETQRNKGNFPGRFSGRQFSNSRSEMNVSTLELGDSALYLCASSRESYNEQFFGPGTRLTVL.

The rearrangement uses TRBV4-2 and TRBJ1-2; TRBD1 might be the D (6 bases). The CDR3 has 15 amino acids. CDR1 and CDR2 (germline): LGHNA, YNFKEQ. V was trimmed by 0 bases and J by 5 bases, leaving 13 bases between them. In DNA, the CDR3 is TGTGCCAGCAGCCAAGATGTCGGACAGACATATGGCTACACCTTC. This translates into CASSQDVGQTYGYTF.

The V call is TRBV2, the J call TRBJ2-2, with D tentatively TRBD2 (5 bases). The CDR3 sequence is 15 residues long. Trimming shortened V by 2 bases and J by 1 base, and 8 bases separated the two germline ends. Germline V gene lookup returns CDR1 SNHLY and CDR2 FYNNEI. For the CDR3, the DNA is TGTGCCAGCAGTGAAATCGGGGAGAACACCGGGGAGCTGTTTTTT. This sequence encodes CASSEIGENTGELFF.

This rearrangement joins TRBV6-5 to TRBJ2-2; tentatively, D is TRBD1 (6 bases). In germline, CDR1 is MNHEY, CDR2 SVGAGI. The CDR3 is 14 residues long. Trimming cost V 4 bases and J 5 bases, with 11 bases left between them. This CDR3 is CASSSHRETGELFF. In DNA, the CDR3 is TGTGCCAGCAGTTCCCACAGGGAAACCGGGGAGCTGTTTTTT.

This chain connects TRBV19 to TRBJ2-3; no definite D call. Trimming took 5 bases from V and 4 from J, leaving 16 bases between them. CDR1 is LNHDA and CDR2 is SQIVND in the germline V gene (reference sequence). CDR3 length equals 15 residues. The chain's CDR3 is CASSLAGGFADTQYF. CDR3 in DNA: TGTGCCAGTAGTCTCGCCGGTGGGTTCGCAGATACGCAGTATTTT.

This rearrangement joins TRBV7-9 to TRBJ2-7; 10 bases line up with TRBD1. CDR1 and CDR2 (germline): SEHNR, FQNEAQ (reference sequence). Losses at the gene ends were 6 bases for V and 5 bases for J; bases not matched to a gene: 13. The CDR3 sequence is 16 residues long. CDR3 amino acids: CASRPFSGQGFHEQYF. Written as DNA, the CDR3 is TGTGCCAGCAGACCATTTTCGGGACAGGGGTTCCACGAGCAGTACTTC.

The gene calls are TRBV4-3 and TRBJ2-2, with unresolved D. The V gene's germline CDR1 is LGHNA and CDR2 YSLEER. The CDR3 covers 15 residues. V was shortened by 0 bases and J by 1 base, with 6 bases between the two germline ends. In DNA form, the CDR3 reads TGCGCCAGCAGCCAAGACTCTAAGAACACCGGGGAGCTGTTTTTT. Amino acids: CASSQDSKNTGELFF.

This chain joins TRBV18 and TRBJ1-1, with TRBD1 identical over 12 bases. Germline values: CDR1 KGHSH, CDR2 LQKENI. The V and J ends lost 1 base and 6 bases, in that order; junction bases with no gene match: 12. The CDR3 contains 18 residues. The CDR3 bases are TGTGCCAGCTCACCACTGGGGACAGGGGGCGTTTTTGCGCCTGAAGCTTTCTTT. It encodes CASSPLGTGGVFAPEAFF.

The chain has TRBV6-1 and TRBJ1-5; D is unclear. The CDR3 spans 13 residues. V was shortened by 6 bases and J by 7 bases, with 13 bases between the two germline ends. CDR1 and CDR2 from the germline V gene are MNHNS and SASEGT. CDR3 sequence reads: CASRLGTWQPQHF. For the CDR3, the DNA is TGTGCCAGCAGACTTGGAACGTGGCAGCCCCAGCATTTT.

This clone has a single count. This CDR3 is CASREQGITQYF. CDR3 DNA sequence: TGTGCCAGCAGGGAACAGGGGATTACGCAGTATTTT. V usage is TRBV6-1 and J usage is TRBJ2-3; 7 nucleotides align to TRBD1. CDR1 and CDR2 from the germline V gene are MNHNS and SASEGT. The CDR3 is 12 amino acids. Germline trimming cut 6 bases from V and 8 bases from J; bases unmatched to any gene: 5.

The chain has TRBV5-1 and TRBJ1-3, with TRBD1 identical over 7 bases. The CDR3 totals 15 residues. Trimming took 1 base from V and 6 from J; bases not matched to a gene: 7. From germline, CDR1 is SGHRS and CDR2 YFSETQ. The chain's CDR3 is CASSLIPGGENTIYF. As DNA, the CDR3 is TGCGCCAGCAGCTTGATACCAGGGGGTGAAAACACCATATATTTT.